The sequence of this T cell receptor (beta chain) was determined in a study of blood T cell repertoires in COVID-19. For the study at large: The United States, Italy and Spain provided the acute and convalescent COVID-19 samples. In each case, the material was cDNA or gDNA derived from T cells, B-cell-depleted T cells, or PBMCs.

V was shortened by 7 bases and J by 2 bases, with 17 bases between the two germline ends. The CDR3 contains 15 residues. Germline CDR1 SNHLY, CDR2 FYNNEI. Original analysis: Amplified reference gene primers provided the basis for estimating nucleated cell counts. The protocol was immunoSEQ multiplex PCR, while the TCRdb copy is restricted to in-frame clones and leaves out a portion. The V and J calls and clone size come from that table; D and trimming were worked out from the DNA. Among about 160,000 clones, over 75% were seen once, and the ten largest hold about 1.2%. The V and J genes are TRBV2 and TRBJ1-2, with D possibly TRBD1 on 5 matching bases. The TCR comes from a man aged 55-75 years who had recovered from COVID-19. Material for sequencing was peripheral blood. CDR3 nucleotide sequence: TGTGCCAGCACCCGGACACATGCACCGAACTATGGCTACACCTTC. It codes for CASTRTHAPNYGYTF.